Listed here are 28 T cell receptor beta chains from one sample, sequenced in a study of cytomegalovirus exposure and HLA in healthy donors. The study ran its PCR with 60 Vbeta and 13 Jbeta primers. TCRdb's copy holds only in-frame clones and misses some; the assay was immunoSEQ multiplex PCR. The table shows some 90,000 clones, with more than 55% occurring only once. Source material: PBMCs. The receptors here all came from a boy between 10 and 17 years old in good health and CMV-seropositive.

This sequence joins TRBV5-6 and TRBJ2-7, with 7 bases that match TRBD1. Germline values: CDR1 SGHDT, CDR2 YYEEEE. V was clipped by 2 bases and J by 5 bases; unmatched bases: 7. The CDR3 consists of 14 residues. In DNA form, the CDR3 reads TGTGCCAGCAGCTTCCGGGACAGAGGCGACGAGCAGTACTTC. Translated: CASSFRDRGDEQYF.

V gene TRBV7-3 combines with J gene TRBJ1-1; possibly TRBD1 for D (6 bases). Germline V gene lookup returns CDR1 SGHTA and CDR2 FQGTGA. The CDR3 covers 13 residues. Between the trimmed V and J ends, which lost 3 bases and 5 bases, there was a span of 10 bases. The CDR3 loop is CASSFGGQTEAFF. The CDR3 DNA follows: TGTGCCAGCAGCTTTGGGGGACAAACTGAAGCTTTCTTT.

This chain connects TRBV6-5 to TRBJ1-1, with a weak D call TRBD1 (6 bases). The V end lost 5 bases, the J end lost 5 bases, and 15 bases lay between the germline ends. From germline, CDR1 is MNHEY and CDR2 SVGAGI. The CDR3 has 14 amino acids. Here the CDR3 reads CASSINRDATEAFF. The CDR3 DNA sequence: TGTGCCAGCAGTATAAACAGGGATGCGACTGAAGCTTTCTTT.

In its sample, this clone was seen a few times. J is TRBJ1-5 and V is TRBV10-2, with D possibly being TRBD1 (5 bases). The CDR3 is made up of 14 amino acids. In germline, CDR1 is WSHSY, CDR2 SAAADI. Trimming removed 0 bases at V and 4 bases at J, with 7 bases between. The CDR3 protein is CASSESNRNQPQHF. Written as DNA, the CDR3 is TGCGCCAGCAGTGAGTCGAACAGGAATCAGCCCCAGCATTTT.

The chain has TRBV7-3 and TRBJ1-6; 7 bases are a match to TRBD1. The ends lost 5 bases at V and 5 bases at J; junction bases unmatched: 3. The CDR3 has 14 amino acids. Germline lookup yields CDR1 SGHTA and CDR2 FQGTGA. The CDR3 region is CASSPTGNNSPLHF. The CDR3 DNA reads as TGTGCCAGCAGCCCGACAGGGAATAATTCACCCCTCCACTTT.

The chain joins TRBV6-1 to TRBJ1-1, with 10 bases fitting TRBD1. With 8 bases clipped from V and 5 bases from J, the junction kept 5 bases outside the gene matches. The length of the CDR3 is 13 residues. From germline, CDR1 is MNHNS and CDR2 SASEGT. The CDR3: CASGGQGGTEAFF. In nucleotides, the CDR3 is TGTGCCAGCGGTGGACAGGGGGGAACTGAAGCTTTCTTT.

The chain recombines TRBV5-6 with TRBJ2-5; 7 bases align to TRBD2. The last part of the DNA fits TRBJ2-7 better; the J call may be wrong. The CDR3 length is 14 residues. CDR1 and CDR2 (germline): SGHDT, YYEEEE. CDR3: CASSLGGSSYEQYF. For the CDR3, the DNA is TGTGCCAGCAGCCTTGGCGGGAGCTCCTACGAGCAGTACTTC.

A single count supports this clone. V and J are TRBV4-2 and TRBJ2-3; 7 bases match TRBD1. Losses at the gene ends were 3 bases for V and 4 bases for J; bases not matched to a gene: 4. This CDR3 comprises 14 residues. Germline-derived CDR1 and CDR2 are LGHNA and YNFKEQ. The CDR3 here is CASSHEQGSDTQYF. The CDR3 nucleotides are TGTGCCAGCAGCCACGAACAGGGGTCAGATACGCAGTATTTT.

This sequence joins TRBV13 and TRBJ2-2; the D is unclear. The germline V and J ends were trimmed by 4 bases and 9 bases, with 12 bases remaining between them. Per the germline V gene, CDR1 is PRHDT and CDR2 is FYEKMQ (reference sequence). This CDR3 spans 13 amino acids. The CDR3 region has the DNA TGTGCCAGCAGCTCGTCAGGTGGGCGGGAGCTGTTTTTT. Translating gives CASSSSGGRELFF.

CDR3 protein: CASTLIGGDTEAFF. As DNA, the CDR3 is TGTGCCAGCACCCTGATAGGAGGGGACACTGAAGCTTTCTTT. J is TRBJ1-1 and V is TRBV11-2; possible D gene TRBD1, 5 bases. V was cut by 7 bases and J by 3 bases, with 15 bases left in between. The CDR3 has 14 amino acids. Germline V gene lookup returns CDR1 SGHAT and CDR2 FQNNGV.

This sequence joins TRBV5-1 and TRBJ1-5; D perhaps matches TRBD1 (5 bases). The CDR3 is 13 amino acids. Trimming pared 4 bases from V and 4 bases from J, leaving 9 bases between. Germline V gene data show CDR1 as SGHRS and CDR2 as YFSETQ. The CDR3, as DNA: TGCGCCAGCAGCCCGACAGCTAATCAGCCCCAGCATTTT. Translating gives CASSPTANQPQHF.

V and J are TRBV7-9 and TRBJ1-3, with D uncertain. The V and J ends lost 6 bases and 3 bases respectively, with 6 bases between them. The CDR3 extends over 12 amino acids. The V gene's germline CDR1 is SEHNR and CDR2 FQNEAQ (reference sequence). The CDR3 sequence is CASSPVGNTIYF. As DNA, the CDR3 is TGTGCCAGCAGTCCCGTTGGAAACACCATATATTTT.

This rearrangement joins TRBV23-1 to TRBJ2-1, with TRBD2 matching 10 bases. TRBV23-1 is annotated as an ORF whose role is uncertain. The length of the CDR3 is 14 residues. With V trimmed by 4 bases and J by 15 bases, 12 bases remained unmatched. As DNA, the CDR3 is TGCGCCAGCAGTCGTTGCCGCCTAGCGGGAGTTCGGTTCTTC. As protein: CASSRCRLAGVRFF.

V usage is TRBV6-1 and J usage is TRBJ2-7; TRBD2 matches 10 bases. CDR1 is MNHNS, CDR2 SASEGT, per germline. The CDR3 length is 15 residues. The junction had 6 bases not matched to a gene; V was cut back by 7 bases and J by 0 bases. CDR3 region: CASNLLAGSSYEQYF. The CDR3 nucleotides read TGTGCCAGCAACCTACTAGCGGGGAGCTCCTACGAGCAGTACTTC.

This chain joins TRBV13 and TRBJ2-5; TRBD2 matches 7 bases. V trimming: 2 bases; J trimming: 1 base; junction bases outside the gene matches: 13. The V gene's germline CDR1 is PRHDT and CDR2 FYEKMQ (reference sequence). The length of the CDR3 is 18 residues. CDR3 amino acids: CASSLRGDGGTPQETQYF. The DNA for the CDR3 is TGTGCCAGCAGCTTAAGGGGAGACGGGGGGACCCCCCAAGAGACCCAGTACTTC.

This chain joins TRBV19 and TRBJ2-5; 8 bases map to TRBD1. The J call may be wrong; the DNA end is better matched by TRBJ2-7. The CDR3 is made up of 15 amino acids. In germline, CDR1 is LNHDA, CDR2 SQIVND (reference sequence). CDR3 amino acids: CASSMALDRAYEQYF. The CDR3, as DNA: TGTGCCAGTAGTATGGCTTTGGACAGGGCCTACGAGCAGTACTTC.

V usage is TRBV9 and J usage is TRBJ2-7, with D maybe TRBD1 (5 bases). V was shortened by 3 bases and J by 3 bases, with 10 bases between the two germline ends. Germline CDR1 reads SGDLS; CDR2 reads YYNGEE. The CDR3 length is 13 residues. The CDR3 region is CASSEGSDYEQYF. The DNA of the CDR3 is TGTGCCAGCAGCGAGGGGTCCGACTACGAGCAGTACTTC.

This clone was seen a handful of times. This chain joins TRBV6-5 and TRBJ1-6; TRBD1 matches 7 bases. The CDR3 contains 16 residues. Germline V CDR1 and CDR2: MNHEY, SVGAGI. V lost 0 bases, J lost 5 bases, and 4 bases stayed unmatched. In DNA, the CDR3 is TGTGCCAGCAGTTACTCCCTGACAGGGAATAATTCACCCCTCCACTTT. It specifies CASSYSLTGNNSPLHF.

The chain couples TRBV14 to TRBJ2-7; TRBD2 matches at 14 bases. V shed 5 bases and J 4 bases; nucleotides not matched to a gene: 4. This CDR3 spans 15 amino acids. From germline, CDR1 is SGHDN and CDR2 FVKESK. CDR3 nucleotides: TGTGCCAGCAGCGCGGGACTAGCGGGAGTATACGAGCAGTACTTC. Translation: CASSAGLAGVYEQYF.

In nucleotides, the CDR3 is TGTGCCAGCAGCTTCACAGGGTTTAGTTGGAAACTGTTTTTT. It translates to CASSFTGFSWKLFF. The chain recombines TRBV2 with TRBJ1-4; TRBD1 might be the D (6 bases). CDR1 is SNHLY and CDR2 is FYNNEI in the germline V gene. The CDR3 consists of 14 residues. V lost 6 bases and J 11 bases, leaving 19 bases between the germline ends.

This clone has just a few counts. The chain has TRBV30 and TRBJ2-1; D ambiguous. The CDR3 is 12 residues long. Trimming pared 0 bases from V and 6 bases from J, leaving 6 bases between. Germline V lookup: CDR1 GTSNPN, CDR2 SVGIG (reference sequence). CDR3 loop: CAWSVVINEQFF. CDR3 DNA sequence: TGTGCCTGGAGTGTCGTTATCAATGAGCAGTTCTTC. Filled out from reference TRBV30 and TRBJ2-1, the complete variable domain reads SQTIHQWPATLVQPVGSPLSLECTVEGTSNPNLYWYRQAAGRGLQLLFYSVGIGQISSEVPQNLSASRPQDRQFILSSKKLLLSDSGFYLCAWSVVINEQFFGPGTRLTVL.

The CDR3 DNA reads as TGCGCCAGCAGCCAAATAGACAGGGTGATGATCAATGAGCAGTTCTTC. Translation gives CASSQIDRVMINEQFF. The chain combines TRBV4-1 with TRBJ2-1, with TRBD1 matching over 7 bases. V lost 2 bases, J lost 6 bases, and 10 bases stayed unmatched. The CDR3 contains 16 residues. The germline V gene encodes CDR1 MGHRA and CDR2 YSYEKL.

Points on this clone: One end of the junction fails to match germline, which may point to a read error. The CDR3 DNA is TGTGCCAGCAGCGTAACGGCTAGCGGGGAGCAGTTCTTC. Its translation: CASSVTASGEQFF. This rearrangement joins TRBV7-3 to TRBJ2-1, with TRBD2 matching over 8 bases. Germline loops: CDR1 SGHTA, CDR2 FQGTGA. This CDR3 contains 13 residues.

This chain uses TRBV9 with TRBJ2-1, with D perhaps matching TRBD1 (6 bases). V lost 4 bases, J lost 2 bases, and 16 bases lay in between. This CDR3 comprises 16 residues. Germline V lookup: CDR1 SGDLS, CDR2 YYNGEE. In DNA form, the CDR3 reads TGTGCCAGCAGCCCCCGGGCAGGGGCAGCCTACAATGAGCAGTTCTTC. Amino acid sequence: CASSPRAGAAYNEQFF. Combining the CDR3 with reference TRBV9 and TRBJ2-1 gives the whole variable domain DSGVTQTPKHLITATGQRVTLRCSPRSGDLSVYWYQQSLDQGLQFLIQYYNGEERAKGNILERFSAQQFPDLHSELNLSSLELGDSALYFCASSPRAGAAYNEQFFGPGTRLTVL.

The rearrangement joins TRBV11-2 to TRBJ2-1, with 7 bases lining up with TRBD1. Unmatched junction bases numbered 7, after V lost 1 base and J lost 4 bases. Germline CDR1 SGHAT, CDR2 FQNNGV. The length of the CDR3 is 16 residues. The CDR3 DNA is TGTGCCAGCAGCTTAGGAGGGGACAGCGCATACAATGAGCAGTTCTTC. As protein: CASSLGGDSAYNEQFF.

The chain combines TRBV5-6 with TRBJ2-5; 7 nucleotides align to TRBD1. The V gene's germline CDR1 is SGHDT and CDR2 YYEEEE. The V segment lost 4 bases and the J segment 5 bases; nucleotides outside the gene matches: 8. The CDR3 spans 14 residues. The chain's CDR3 is CASSRRQGWETQYF. CDR3 nucleotide sequence: TGTGCCAGCAGCCGTCGACAGGGCTGGGAGACCCAGTACTTC. The full variable domain, rest sourced from reference TRBV5-6 and TRBJ2-5, is DAGVTQSPTHLIKTRGQQVTLRCSPKSGHDTVSWYQQALGQGPQFIFQYYEEEERQRGNFPDRFSGHQFPNYSSELNVNALLLGDSALYLCASSRRQGWETQYFGPGTRLLVL.

This clone was detected once. The V and J genes are TRBV7-5 and TRBJ2-7; the table's D call TRBD1 went unverified against the DNA. TRBV7-5 is termed a pseudogene. This CDR3 is built from 15 residues. CDR3 DNA sequence: TGTGTCAGAAGCTCGAGTCGGGACAGGGCCTACGAGCAGTACTTC. This translates into CVRSSSRDRAYEQYF.

This clone came up a few times. V and J are TRBV29-1 and TRBJ2-7, with D perhaps matching TRBD1 (5 bases). The CDR3 runs 12 residues. CDR1 SQVTM and CDR2 ANQGSEA come from the germline V gene. V lost 5 bases and J lost 3, with 11 bases in between. CDR3 sequence (DNA): TGCAGCGTTTCCTTGCAGGGCTACGAGCAGTACTTC. This encodes CSVSLQGYEQYF.